This T cell receptor beta chain was documented in a study of T cells in Graves' hyperthyroidism and ophthalmopathy (dated by TCRdb to between 2018 and 2020). For the study in its entirety: Peripheral blood samples were taken at initial diagnosis, before any treatment was given. The 100 or so discovery patients were divided at random into training and test sets in a 7:3 ratio. Thyroid tissue and blood T-cell repertoires from about 6 Graves' hyperthyroidism patients were also compared in the study. Once sampling was done, hyperthyroidism patients were given methimazole at a starting dose of 30 mg daily, whereas ophthalmopathy patients were given high-dose intravenous methylprednisolone. To identify distinguishing TCR V-J signatures, a discovery cohort of 100 patients was used, comprising roughly 45 with Graves' ophthalmopathy and some 60 with stable Graves' hyperthyroidism. The paper describes TCR Vbeta CDR3 sequencing of 135 peripheral blood samples, made up of 43 ophthalmopathy patients, over 70 hyperthyroidism patients and 17 progressor patients. Prospective prediction of ophthalmopathy was tested in an independent validation cohort consisting of roughly 20 hyperthyroidism patients and about 17 patients who later progressed to ophthalmopathy. Broader findings and caveats from the paper: A model built on a 13 V-J signature distinguished ophthalmopathy from stable hyperthyroidism, reaching around 90% sensitivity and about 81% specificity in cross-validation and 80%/75% in testing. In validation, the model predicted progression to ophthalmopathy with 55% to 71% sensitivity and approximately 78% specificity, a median of 6.5 months before onset. No statistical method was used to set the sample size in advance, and investigators knew the group allocation. Most expanded thyroid clonotypes (frequency above 0.001) were also detected in blood, suggesting blood repertoires may reflect thyroid immune responses.

The germline V gene supplies CDR1 SQVTM and CDR2 ANQGSEA. Its CDR3 holds 15 amino acids, cysteine through phenylalanine. The entry retains the CDR3 DNA only, 45 bases that are in frame from base 1. The germline V and J ends show losses of 4 bases and 0 bases respectively, and no gene match explains 5 bases of the junction. Ophthalmopathy patients had moderately to severely active disease, Clinical Activity Score of at least 3, NOSPECS grade of at least 4, and duration under 3 months. Any patient with an uncontrolled infection, another autoimmune disease, pregnancy or lactation was excluded. Diagnoses were based on clinical symptoms, serum thyroxine and TRAb, thyroid ultrasound and orbital computed tomography. PBMCs were separated from under 11 ml of fresh peripheral blood using Ficoll-Paque density gradient centrifugation. Total RNA was extracted using Trizol reagent, and RNA quality was assessed on an Agilent 2100 Bioanalyzer.

This clonotype was observed a few times. The antigen this receptor binds is unknown. No much larger clone is present one base from it, and per-base qualities are unavailable. TCR beta CDR3 regions were amplified from RNA transcripts. For the first round of RT-PCR on the TCR CDR3, the HTBI primer set was used together with the Qiagen OneStep RT-PCR kit. A second multiplex PCR round built the libraries, followed by size selection and purification. Sequencing of the libraries was done on an Illumina HiSeq2000 using paired-end 100 bp reads. On the study's bioinformatics: Raw data were processed with SOAPnuke, discarding reads with adapters, uncalled bases, mean Phred below 15, or no exact constant-primer or identifier match. COPE v1.2.5 was used to merge the high-quality paired reads, and each unique nucleotide sequence was defined as a clonotype. MiTCR v1.1 was used to align clonotypes to the IMGT TRBV, TRBD and TRBJ reference segments. Analysis was restricted to V-J combinations with a frequency above 0.0001, which covered about 99% of repertoires. The TCS score was defined as the ratio of F50 (clonal expansion) to E x V (chaos), calculated using BLOSUM62-based TCRdist between CDR3 peptides within each V-J. Welch's t-statistics and random forest reduced fewer than 600 V-J features to roughly 13, which were used in a naive Bayes classifier (R e1071). The public reads were reanalyzed by TCRdb: fastp trimming at Q25, MiXCR alignment, in-frame beta chains only. Every distinct CDR3 protein forms one entry, paired with its most common genes and DNA. It is TCRdb's table, rather than the study itself, that gives the V and J calls and clone size. The sample table lists about half a million distinct CDR3 sequences, 15% to 20% of them with a count of one. The ten largest clonotypes hold approximately 48% of the sample.

The material sequenced was blood. The sequence joins TRBV29-1 to TRBJ2-3, with 9 central nucleotides matching TRBD2. The sequence was obtained from a man aged 40-55 years with Graves' ophthalmopathy. The CDR3 region reads CSVVASGTSTDTQYF. At the DNA level, the sequence is TGCAGCGTTGTAGCTAGCGGGACGAGCACAGATACGCAGTATTTT.